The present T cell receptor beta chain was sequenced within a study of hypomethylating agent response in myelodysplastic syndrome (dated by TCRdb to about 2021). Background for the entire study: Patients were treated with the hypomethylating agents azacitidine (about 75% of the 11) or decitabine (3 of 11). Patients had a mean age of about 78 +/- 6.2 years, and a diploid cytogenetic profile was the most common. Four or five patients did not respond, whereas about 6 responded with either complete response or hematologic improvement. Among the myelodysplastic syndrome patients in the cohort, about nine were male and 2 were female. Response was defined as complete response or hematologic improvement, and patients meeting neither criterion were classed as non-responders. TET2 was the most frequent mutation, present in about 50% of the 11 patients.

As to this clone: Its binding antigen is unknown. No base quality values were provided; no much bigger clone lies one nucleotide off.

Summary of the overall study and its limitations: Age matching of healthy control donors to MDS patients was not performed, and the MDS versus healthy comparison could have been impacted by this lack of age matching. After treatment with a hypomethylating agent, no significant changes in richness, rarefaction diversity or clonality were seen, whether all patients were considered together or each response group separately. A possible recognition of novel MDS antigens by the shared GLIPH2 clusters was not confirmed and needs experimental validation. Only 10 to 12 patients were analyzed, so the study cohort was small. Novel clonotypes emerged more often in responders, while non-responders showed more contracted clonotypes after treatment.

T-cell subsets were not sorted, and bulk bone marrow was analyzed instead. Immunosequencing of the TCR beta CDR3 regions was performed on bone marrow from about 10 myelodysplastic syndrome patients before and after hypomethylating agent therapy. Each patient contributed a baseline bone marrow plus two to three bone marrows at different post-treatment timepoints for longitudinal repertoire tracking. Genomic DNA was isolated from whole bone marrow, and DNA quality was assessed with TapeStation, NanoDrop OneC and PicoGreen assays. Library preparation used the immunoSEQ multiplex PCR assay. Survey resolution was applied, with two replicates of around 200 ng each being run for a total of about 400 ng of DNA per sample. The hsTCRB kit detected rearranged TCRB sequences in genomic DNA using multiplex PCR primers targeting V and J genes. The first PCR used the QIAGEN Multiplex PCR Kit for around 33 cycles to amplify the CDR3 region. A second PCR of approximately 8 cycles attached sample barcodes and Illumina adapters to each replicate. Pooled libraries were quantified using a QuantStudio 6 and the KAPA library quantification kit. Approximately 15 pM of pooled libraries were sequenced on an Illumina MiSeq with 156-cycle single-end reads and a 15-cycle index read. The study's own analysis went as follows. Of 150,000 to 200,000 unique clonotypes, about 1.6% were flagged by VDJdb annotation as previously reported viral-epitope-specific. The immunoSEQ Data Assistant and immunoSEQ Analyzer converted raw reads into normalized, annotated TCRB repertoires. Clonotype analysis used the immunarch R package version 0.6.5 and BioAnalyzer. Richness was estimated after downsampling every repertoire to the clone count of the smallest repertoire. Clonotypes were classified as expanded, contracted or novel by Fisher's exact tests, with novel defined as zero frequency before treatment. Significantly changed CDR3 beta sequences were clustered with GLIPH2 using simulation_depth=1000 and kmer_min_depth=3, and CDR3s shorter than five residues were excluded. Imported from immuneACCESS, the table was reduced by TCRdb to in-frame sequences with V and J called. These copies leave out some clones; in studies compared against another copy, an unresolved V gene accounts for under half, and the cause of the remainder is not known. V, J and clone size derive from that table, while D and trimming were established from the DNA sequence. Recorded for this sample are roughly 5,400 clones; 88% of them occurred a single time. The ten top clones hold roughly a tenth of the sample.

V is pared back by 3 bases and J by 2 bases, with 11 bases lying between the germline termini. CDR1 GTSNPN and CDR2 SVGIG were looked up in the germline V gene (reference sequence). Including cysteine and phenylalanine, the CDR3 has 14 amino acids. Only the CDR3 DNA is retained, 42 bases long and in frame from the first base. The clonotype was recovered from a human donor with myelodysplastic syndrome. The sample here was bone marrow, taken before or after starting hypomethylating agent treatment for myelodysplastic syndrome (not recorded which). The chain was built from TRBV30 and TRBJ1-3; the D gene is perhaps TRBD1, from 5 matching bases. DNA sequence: TGTGCCTGGAGCAAAGGAGGGGCTGGAAACACCATATATTTT. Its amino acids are CAWSKGGAGNTIYF.